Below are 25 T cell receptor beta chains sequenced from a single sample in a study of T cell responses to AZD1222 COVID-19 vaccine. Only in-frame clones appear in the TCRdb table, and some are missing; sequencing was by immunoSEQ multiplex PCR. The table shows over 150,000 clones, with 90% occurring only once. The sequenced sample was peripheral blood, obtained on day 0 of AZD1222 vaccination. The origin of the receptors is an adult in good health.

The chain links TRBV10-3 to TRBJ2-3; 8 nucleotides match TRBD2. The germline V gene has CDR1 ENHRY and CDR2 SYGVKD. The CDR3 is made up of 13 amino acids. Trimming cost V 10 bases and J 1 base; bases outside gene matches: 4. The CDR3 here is CATRAGGTDTQYF. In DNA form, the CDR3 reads TGTGCCACGAGAGCGGGGGGCACAGATACGCAGTATTTT.

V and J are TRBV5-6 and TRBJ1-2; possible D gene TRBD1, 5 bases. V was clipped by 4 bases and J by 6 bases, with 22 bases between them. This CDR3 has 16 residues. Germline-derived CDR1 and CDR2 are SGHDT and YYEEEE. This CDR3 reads CASSPQGRLRWNGYTF. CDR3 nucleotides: TGTGCCAGCAGCCCCCAGGGTCGGCTTAGATGGAATGGCTACACCTTC.

The CDR3 sequence: CASSPGLAGFSYNEQFF. The DNA of the CDR3 is TGCGCCAGCAGCCCTGGACTAGCGGGGTTCTCCTACAATGAGCAGTTCTTC. The rearrangement joins TRBV4-3 to TRBJ2-1; 12 bases are a match to TRBD2. The V gene's germline CDR1 is LGHNA and CDR2 YSLEER. This CDR3 has 17 amino acids. V was clipped by 4 bases and J by 0 bases; unmatched bases: 4.

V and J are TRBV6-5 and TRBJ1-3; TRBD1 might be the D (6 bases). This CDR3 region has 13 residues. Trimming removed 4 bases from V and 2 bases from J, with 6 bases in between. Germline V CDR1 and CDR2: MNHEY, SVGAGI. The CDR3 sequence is CASSSGAGNTIYF. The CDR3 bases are TGTGCCAGCAGTTCAGGGGCTGGAAACACCATATATTTT.

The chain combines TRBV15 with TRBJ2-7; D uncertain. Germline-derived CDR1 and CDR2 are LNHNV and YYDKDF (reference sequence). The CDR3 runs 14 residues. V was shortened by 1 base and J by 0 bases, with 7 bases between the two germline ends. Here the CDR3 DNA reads TGTGCCACCAGCAGAGGCGGCAGCTCCTACGAGCAGTACTTC. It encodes CATSRGGSSYEQYF.

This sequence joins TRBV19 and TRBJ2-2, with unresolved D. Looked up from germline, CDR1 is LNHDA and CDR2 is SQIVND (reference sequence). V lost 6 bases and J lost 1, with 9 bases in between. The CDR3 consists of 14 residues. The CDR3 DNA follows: TGTGCCAGTAGAACTCAGAGGAACACCGGGGAGCTGTTTTTT. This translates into CASRTQRNTGELFF.

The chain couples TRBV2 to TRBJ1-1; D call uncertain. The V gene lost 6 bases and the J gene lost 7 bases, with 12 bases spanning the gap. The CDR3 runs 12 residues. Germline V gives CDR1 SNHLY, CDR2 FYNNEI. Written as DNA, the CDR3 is TGTGCCAGCAGGGCTTCTATCGGTGAAGCTTTCTTT. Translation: CASRASIGEAFF.

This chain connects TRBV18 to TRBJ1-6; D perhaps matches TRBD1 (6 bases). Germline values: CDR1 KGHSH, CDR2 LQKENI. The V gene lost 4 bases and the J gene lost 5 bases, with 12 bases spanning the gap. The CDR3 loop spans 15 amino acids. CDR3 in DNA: TGTGCCAGCTCACAACTGGACAGCAATAATTCACCCCTCCACTTT. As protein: CASSQLDSNNSPLHF.

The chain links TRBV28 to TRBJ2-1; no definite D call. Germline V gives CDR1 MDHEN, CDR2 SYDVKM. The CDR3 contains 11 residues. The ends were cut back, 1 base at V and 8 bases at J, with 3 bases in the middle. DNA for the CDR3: TGTGCCAGCAGTTTATCGCATGAGCAGTTCTTC. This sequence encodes CASSLSHEQFF.

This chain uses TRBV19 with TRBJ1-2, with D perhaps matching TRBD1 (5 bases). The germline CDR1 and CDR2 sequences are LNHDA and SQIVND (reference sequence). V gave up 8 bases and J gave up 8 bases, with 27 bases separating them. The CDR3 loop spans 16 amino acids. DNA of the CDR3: TGTGCCAGTTCTGAAAGGGTAACGAGGAAAAGGGGCGGCTACACCTTC. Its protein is CASSERVTRKRGGYTF.

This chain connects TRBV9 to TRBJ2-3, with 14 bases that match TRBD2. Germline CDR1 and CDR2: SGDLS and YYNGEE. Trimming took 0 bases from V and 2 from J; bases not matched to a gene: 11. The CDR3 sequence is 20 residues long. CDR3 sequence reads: CASSVGRGWGLAGVTDTQYF. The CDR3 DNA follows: TGTGCCAGCAGCGTAGGTCGGGGATGGGGACTAGCGGGGGTCACAGATACGCAGTATTTT.

CDR3 protein: CASSPPPGLDMAFF. CDR3 sequence (DNA): TGTGCCAGCAGCCCCCCCCCGGGACTGGACATGGCTTTCTTT. The chain combines TRBV9 with TRBJ1-1; tentatively, D is TRBD1 (5 bases). The length of the CDR3 is 14 residues. Trimming left V 4 bases short and J 11 bases short, with 21 bases between. Germline V CDR1 and CDR2: SGDLS, YYNGEE.

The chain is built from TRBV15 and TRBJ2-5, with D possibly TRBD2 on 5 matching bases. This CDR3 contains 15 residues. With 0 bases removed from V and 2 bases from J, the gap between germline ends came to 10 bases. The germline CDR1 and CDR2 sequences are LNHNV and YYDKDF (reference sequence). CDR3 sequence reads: CATSRDWERQETQYF. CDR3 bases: TGTGCCACCAGCAGAGATTGGGAGCGGCAAGAGACCCAGTACTTC.

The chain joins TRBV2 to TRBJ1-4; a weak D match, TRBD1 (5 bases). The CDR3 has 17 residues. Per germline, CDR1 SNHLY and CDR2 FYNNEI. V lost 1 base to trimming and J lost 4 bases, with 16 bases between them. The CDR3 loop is CASSEGGAAPHNEKLFF. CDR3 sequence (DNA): TGTGCCAGCAGTGAAGGAGGGGCCGCCCCCCATAATGAAAAACTGTTTTTT.

CDR3 sequence reads: CASSDGTGIGDQPQHF. DNA for the CDR3: TGTGCCAGCAGTGATGGGACAGGGATTGGCGATCAGCCCCAGCATTTT. The V and J genes are TRBV6-1 and TRBJ1-5; 9 bases are shared with TRBD1. There are 16 residues in the CDR3. V lost 3 bases, J lost 5 bases, and 8 bases stayed unmatched. Germline V lookup: CDR1 MNHNS, CDR2 SASEGT.

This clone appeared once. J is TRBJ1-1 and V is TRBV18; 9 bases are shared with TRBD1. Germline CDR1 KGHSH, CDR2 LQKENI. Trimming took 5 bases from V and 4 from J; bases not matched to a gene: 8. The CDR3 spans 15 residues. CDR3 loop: CASSEQGADGTEAFF. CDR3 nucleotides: TGTGCCAGCTCAGAACAGGGGGCGGATGGCACTGAAGCTTTCTTT.

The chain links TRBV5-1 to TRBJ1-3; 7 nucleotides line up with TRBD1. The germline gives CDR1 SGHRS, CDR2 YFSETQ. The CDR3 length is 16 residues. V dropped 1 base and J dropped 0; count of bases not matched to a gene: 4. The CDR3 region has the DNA TGCGCCAGCAGCTTGCAAGGGACAGCCTCTGGAAACACCATATATTTT. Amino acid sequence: CASSLQGTASGNTIYF.

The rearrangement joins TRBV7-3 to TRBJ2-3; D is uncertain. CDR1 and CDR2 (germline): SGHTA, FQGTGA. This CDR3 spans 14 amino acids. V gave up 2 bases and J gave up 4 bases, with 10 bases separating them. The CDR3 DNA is TGTGCCAGCAGCTTAGCTAGTGTTTCAGATACGCAGTATTTT. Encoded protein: CASSLASVSDTQYF. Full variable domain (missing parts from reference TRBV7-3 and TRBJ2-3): GAGVSQTPSNKVTEKGKYVELRCDPISGHTALYWYRQSLGQGPEFLIYFQGTGAADDSGLPNDRFFAVRPEGSVSTLKIQRTERGDSAVYLCASSLASVSDTQYFGPGTRLTVL.

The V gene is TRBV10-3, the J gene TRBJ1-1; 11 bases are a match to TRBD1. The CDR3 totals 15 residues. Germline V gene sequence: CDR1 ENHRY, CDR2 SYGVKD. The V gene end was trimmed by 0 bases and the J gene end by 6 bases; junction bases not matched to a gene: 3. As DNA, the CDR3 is TGTGCCATCAGTGAGTCAGGACAGGGGGCTTCTGAAGCTTTCTTT. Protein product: CAISESGQGASEAFF.

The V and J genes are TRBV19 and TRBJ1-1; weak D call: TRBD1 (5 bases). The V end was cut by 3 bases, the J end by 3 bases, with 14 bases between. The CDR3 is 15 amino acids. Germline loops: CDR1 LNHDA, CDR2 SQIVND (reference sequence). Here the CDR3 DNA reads TGTGCCAGTAGTATCGGGGCTGGGGGATACACTGAAGCTTTCTTT. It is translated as CASSIGAGGYTEAFF.

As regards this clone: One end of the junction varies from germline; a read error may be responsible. Here the CDR3 DNA reads TGTGCCAGCAGTAACTCCGGGACGAGGGCCCTCGACCCCTTC. Translating gives CASSNSGTRALDPF. V and J are TRBV6-5 and TRBJ1-2; the D gene is possibly TRBD1 (5 bases). In germline, CDR1 is MNHEY, CDR2 SVGAGI. This CDR3 spans 14 amino acids.

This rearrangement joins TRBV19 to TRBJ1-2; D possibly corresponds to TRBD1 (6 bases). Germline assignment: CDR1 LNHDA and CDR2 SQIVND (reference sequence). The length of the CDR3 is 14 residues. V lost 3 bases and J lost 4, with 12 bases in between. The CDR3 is CASSMSGQPYGYTF. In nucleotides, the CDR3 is TGTGCCAGTAGTATGAGTGGACAGCCCTATGGCTACACCTTC.

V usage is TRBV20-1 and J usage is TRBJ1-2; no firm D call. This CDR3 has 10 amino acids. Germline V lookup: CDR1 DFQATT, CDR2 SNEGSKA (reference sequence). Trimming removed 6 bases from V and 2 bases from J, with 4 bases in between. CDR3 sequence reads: CSATNYGYTF. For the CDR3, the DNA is TGCAGTGCCACGAACTATGGCTACACCTTC.

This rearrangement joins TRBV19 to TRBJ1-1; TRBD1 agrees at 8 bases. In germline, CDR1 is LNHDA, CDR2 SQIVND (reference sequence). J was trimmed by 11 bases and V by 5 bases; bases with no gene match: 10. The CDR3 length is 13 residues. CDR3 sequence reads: CASSSGQGGNAFF. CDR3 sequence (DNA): TGTGCCAGTAGTTCCGGACAGGGTGGGAACGCTTTCTTT.

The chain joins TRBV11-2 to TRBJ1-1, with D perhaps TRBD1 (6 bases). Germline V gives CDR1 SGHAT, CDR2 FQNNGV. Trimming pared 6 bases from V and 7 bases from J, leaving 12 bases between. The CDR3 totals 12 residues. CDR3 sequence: CASRPQGGEAFF. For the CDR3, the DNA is TGTGCCAGCAGACCACAGGGCGGTGAAGCTTTCTTT.